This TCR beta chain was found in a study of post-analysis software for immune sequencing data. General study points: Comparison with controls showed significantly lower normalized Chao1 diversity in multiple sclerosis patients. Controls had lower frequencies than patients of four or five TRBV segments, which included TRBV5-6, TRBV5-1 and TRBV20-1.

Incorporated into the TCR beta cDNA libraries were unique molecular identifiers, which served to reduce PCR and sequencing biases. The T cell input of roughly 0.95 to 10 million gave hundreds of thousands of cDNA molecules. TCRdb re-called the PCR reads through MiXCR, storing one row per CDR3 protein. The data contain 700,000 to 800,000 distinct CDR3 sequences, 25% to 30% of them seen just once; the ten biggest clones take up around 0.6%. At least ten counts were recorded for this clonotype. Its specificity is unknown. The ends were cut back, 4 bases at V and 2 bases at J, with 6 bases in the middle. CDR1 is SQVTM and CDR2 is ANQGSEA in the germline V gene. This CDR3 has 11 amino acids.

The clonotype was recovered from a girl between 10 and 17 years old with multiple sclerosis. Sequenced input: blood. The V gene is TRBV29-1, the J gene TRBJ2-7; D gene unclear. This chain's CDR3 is CSVADAYEQYF. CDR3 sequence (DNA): TGCAGCGTTGCGGATGCCTACGAGCAGTACTTC.